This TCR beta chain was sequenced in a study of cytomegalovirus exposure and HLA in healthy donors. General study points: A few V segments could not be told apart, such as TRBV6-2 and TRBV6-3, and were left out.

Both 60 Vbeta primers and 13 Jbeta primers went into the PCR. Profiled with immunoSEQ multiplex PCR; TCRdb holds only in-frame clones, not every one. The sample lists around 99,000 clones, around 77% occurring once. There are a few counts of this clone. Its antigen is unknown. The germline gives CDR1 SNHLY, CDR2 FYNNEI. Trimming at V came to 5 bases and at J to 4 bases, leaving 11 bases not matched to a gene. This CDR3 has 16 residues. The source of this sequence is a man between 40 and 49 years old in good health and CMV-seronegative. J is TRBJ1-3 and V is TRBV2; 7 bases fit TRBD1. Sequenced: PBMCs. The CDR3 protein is CASSPNDRASGNTIYF. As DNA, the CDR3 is TGTGCCAGCAGTCCGAACGACAGGGCGTCCGGAAACACCATATATTTT.